The clone carrying this TCR beta chain was detected many times. This sample stems from a study of human T cells and chemical hapten exposure. Across the whole study: On about 2 cm by about 2 cm of upper inner arm skin, sensitization was performed with 2% DPC. TCR yields per sample varied mostly from small pooled library volume differences. Diphenylcyclopropenone was applied weekly to patients' scalps across the roughly 24-week study.

The CDR3 runs 15 residues. Trimming cost V 0 bases and J 8 bases; bases outside gene matches: 6. Germline V lookup: CDR1 SGHTA, CDR2 FQGNSA. Unique molecular identifiers were linked by the library to individual cDNA molecules. TCRdb called the RACE reads again in MiXCR, with one record for every CDR3 protein. Of roughly 360,000 distinct CDR3 sequences listed, roughly 5% are singletons. Time point specified: patch test 1, 2 weeks after DPC sensitization. The treatment is: therapeutic diphenylcyclopropenone sensitization with weekly scalp DPC. This clonotype was obtained from a woman aged 45 to 65 with alopecia areata. Some clones in this sample may be carry-over from other donors' samples. Sequencing used whole blood, obtained in connection with sensitization to the hapten diphenylcyclopropenone (DPC). The chain uses TRBV7-2 and TRBJ2-3; 9 bases align to TRBD2. The CDR3 reads CASSLAAGGQGTQYF. The DNA of the CDR3 is TGTGCCAGCAGCTTAGCGGCGGGGGGGCAGGGTACGCAGTATTTT.